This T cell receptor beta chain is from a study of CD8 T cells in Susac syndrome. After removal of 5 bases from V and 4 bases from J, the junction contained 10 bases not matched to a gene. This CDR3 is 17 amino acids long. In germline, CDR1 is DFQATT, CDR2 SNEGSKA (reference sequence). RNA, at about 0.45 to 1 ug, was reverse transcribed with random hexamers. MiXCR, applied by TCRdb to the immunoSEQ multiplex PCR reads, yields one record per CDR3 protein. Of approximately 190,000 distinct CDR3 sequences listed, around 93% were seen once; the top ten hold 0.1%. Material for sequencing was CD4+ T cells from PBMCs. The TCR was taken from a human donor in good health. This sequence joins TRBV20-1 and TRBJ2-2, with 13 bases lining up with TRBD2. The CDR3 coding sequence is TGCAGTGCTTCTCCCGGGACTAGCGGGGCCTTCACCGGGGAGCTGTTTTTT. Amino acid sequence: CSASPGTSGAFTGELFF.